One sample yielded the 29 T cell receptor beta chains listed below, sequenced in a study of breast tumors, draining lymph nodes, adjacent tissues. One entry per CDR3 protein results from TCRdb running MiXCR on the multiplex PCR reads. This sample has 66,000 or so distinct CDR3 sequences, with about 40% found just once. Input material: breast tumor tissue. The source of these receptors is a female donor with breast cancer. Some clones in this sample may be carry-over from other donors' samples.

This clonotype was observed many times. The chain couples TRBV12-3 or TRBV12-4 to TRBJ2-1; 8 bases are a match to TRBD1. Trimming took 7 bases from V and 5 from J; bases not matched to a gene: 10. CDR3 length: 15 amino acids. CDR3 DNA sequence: TGTGCCAGCACCAGATACCGGGACAGGCACAATGAGCAGTTCTTC. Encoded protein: CASTRYRDRHNEQFF.

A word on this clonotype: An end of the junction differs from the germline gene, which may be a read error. CDR3 DNA: TGTGTCAGCGGTTACCTACAGGGGCGCAGCATCTACGAGCAGTACTTC. Translating gives CVSGYLQGRSIYEQYF. V usage is TRBV6-5 and J usage is TRBJ2-7; 7 nucleotides align to TRBD1. CDR1 is MNHEY and CDR2 is SVGAGI in the germline V gene. CDR3 length: 16 amino acids.

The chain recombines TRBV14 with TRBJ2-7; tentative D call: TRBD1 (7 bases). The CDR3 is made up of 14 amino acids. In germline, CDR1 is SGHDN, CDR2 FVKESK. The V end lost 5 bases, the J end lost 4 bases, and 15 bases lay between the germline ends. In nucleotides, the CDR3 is TGTGCCAGCAGCGCACAGGGGAGGCTTTACGAGCAGTACTTC. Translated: CASSAQGRLYEQYF.

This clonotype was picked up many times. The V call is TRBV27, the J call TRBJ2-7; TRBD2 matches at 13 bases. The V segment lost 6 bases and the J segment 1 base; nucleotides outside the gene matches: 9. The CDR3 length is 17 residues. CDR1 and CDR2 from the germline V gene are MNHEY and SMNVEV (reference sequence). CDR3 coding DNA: TGTGCCAGCAGACCGACTAGCGGGGGGAGAAAGTCCTACGAGCAGTACTTC. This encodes CASRPTSGGRKSYEQYF.

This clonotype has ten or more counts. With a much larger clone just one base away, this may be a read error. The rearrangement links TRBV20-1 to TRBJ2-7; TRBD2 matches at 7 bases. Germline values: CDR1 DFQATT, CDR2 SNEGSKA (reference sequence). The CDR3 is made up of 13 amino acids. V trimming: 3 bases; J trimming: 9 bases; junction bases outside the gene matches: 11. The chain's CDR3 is CSARASGMGAQYF. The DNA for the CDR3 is TGCAGTGCTAGGGCCAGCGGGATGGGCGCGCAGTACTTC.

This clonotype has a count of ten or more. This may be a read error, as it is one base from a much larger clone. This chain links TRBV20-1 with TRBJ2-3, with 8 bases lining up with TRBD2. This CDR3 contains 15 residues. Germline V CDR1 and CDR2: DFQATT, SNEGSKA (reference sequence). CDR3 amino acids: CSAVKRAGESDAQYF. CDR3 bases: TGCAGTGCTGTCAAGAGAGCGGGAGAATCAGATGCGCAGTATTTT.

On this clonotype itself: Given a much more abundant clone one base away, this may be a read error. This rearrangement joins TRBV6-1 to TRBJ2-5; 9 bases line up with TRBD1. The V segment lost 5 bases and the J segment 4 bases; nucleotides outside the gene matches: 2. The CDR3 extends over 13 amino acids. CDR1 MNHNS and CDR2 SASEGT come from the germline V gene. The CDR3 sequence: CASSRQGGETQYF. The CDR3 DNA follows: TGTGCCAGCAGTCGACAGGGGGGAGAGACCCAGTACTTC.

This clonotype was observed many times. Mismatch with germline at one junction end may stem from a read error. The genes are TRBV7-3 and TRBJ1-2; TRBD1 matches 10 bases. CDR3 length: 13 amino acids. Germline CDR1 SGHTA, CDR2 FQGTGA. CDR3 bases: TGTGCCAGCAGCCCCGGACTGGACAGGGGGGTCGTCTTC. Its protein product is CASSPGLDRGVVF.

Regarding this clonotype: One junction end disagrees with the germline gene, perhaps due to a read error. The CDR3 DNA follows: TGTGCCAGCAGTTTAGAACTGGACGGGGTCAATGGCCACACCTTC. It codes for CASSLELDGVNGHTF. This chain joins TRBV12-3 or TRBV12-4 and TRBJ1-2; D unresolved. This CDR3 spans 15 amino acids.

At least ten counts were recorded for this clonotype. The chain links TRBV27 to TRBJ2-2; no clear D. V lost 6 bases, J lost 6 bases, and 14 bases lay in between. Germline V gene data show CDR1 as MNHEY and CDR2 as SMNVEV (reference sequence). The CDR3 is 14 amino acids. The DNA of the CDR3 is TGTGCCAGCAGGCTCTCGTTAGTACCCGGGGAGCTGTTTTTT. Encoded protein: CASRLSLVPGELFF.

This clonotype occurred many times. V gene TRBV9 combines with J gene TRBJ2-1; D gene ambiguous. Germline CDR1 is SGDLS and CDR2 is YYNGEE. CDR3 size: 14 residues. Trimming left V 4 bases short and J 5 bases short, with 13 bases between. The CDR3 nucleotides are TGTGCCAGCAGCACGAATATTCAGAACAATGAGCAGTTCTTC. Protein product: CASSTNIQNNEQFF.

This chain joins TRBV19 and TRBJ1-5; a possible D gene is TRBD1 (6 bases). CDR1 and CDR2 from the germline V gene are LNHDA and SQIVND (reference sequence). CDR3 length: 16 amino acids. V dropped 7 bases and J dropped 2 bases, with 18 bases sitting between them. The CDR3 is CASINSRGIRNQPQHF. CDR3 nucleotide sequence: TGTGCCAGTATTAATAGCAGGGGTATACGCAATCAGCCCCAGCATTTT. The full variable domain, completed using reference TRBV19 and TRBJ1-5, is DGGITQSPKYLFRKEGQNVTLSCEQNLNHDAMYWYRQDPGQGLRLIYYSQIVNDFQKGDIAEGYSVSREKKESFPLTVTSAQKNPTAFYLCASINSRGIRNQPQHFGDGTRLSIL.

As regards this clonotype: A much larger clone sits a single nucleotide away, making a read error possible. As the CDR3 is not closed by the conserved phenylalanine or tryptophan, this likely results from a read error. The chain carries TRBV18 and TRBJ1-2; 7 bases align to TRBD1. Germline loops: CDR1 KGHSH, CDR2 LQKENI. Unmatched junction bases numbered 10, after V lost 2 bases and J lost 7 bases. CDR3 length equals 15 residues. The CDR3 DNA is TGTGCCAGCTCACCAACGCGACAGGGTGAGGGTGGCTACACCCTC. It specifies CASSPTRQGEGGYTL.

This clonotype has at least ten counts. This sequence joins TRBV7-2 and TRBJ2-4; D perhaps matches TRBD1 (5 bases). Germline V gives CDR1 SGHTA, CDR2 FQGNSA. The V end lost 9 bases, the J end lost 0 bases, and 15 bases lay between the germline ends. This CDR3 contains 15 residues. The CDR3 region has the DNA TGTGCCAGGCCTCAGGGCACCCTAGCCAAAAACATTCAGTACTTC. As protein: CARPQGTLAKNIQYF.

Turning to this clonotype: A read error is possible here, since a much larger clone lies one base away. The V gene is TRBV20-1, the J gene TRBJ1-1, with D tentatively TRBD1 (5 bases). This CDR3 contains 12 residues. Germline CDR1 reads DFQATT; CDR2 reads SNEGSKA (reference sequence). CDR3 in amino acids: CGAAGLKTEAFF. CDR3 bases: TGCGGTGCTGCAGGGTTAAAGACTGAAGCTTTCTTT.

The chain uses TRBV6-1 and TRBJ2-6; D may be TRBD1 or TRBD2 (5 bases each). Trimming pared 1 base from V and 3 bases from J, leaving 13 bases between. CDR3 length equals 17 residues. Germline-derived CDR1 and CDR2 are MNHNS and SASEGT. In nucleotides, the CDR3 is TGTGCCAGCAGTGAAGTTCAGGGAGACTATGGGGCCAACGTCCTGACTTTC. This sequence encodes CASSEVQGDYGANVLTF.

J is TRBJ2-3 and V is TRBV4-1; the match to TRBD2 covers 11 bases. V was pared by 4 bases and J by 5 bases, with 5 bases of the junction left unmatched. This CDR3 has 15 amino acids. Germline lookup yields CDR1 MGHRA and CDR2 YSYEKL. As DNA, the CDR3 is TGCGCCAGCAGCCTAGCGGGAGGGCCGGGAGATACGCAGTATTTT. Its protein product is CASSLAGGPGDTQYF.

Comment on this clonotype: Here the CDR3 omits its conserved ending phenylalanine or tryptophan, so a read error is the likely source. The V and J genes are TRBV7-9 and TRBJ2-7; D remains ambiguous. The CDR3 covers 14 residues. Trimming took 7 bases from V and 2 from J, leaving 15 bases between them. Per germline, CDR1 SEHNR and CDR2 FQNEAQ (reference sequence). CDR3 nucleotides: TGTGCCAGCACCTCCTTGGGGATCGCCTACGAGCAGTACCTC. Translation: CASTSLGIAYEQYL.

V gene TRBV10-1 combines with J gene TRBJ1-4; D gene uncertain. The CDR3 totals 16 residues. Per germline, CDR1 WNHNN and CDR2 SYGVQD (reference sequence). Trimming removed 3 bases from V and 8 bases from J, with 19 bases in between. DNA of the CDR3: TGCGCCAGCAGTGAACGGGGTAACACTAGACACGAAAAACTGTTTTTT. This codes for CASSERGNTRHEKLFF.

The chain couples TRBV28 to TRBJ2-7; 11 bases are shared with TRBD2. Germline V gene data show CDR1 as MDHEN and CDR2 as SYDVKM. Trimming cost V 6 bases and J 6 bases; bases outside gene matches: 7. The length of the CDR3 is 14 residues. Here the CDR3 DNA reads TGTGCCAGCAGCAGACTAGCGGGGCTCTGCGAGCAGTACTTC. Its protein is CASSRLAGLCEQYF.

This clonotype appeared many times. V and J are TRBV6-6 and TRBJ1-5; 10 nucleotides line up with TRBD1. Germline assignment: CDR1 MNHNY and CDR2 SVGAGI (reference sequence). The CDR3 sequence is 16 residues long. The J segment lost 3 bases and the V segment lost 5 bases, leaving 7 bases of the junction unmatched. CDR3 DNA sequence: TGTGCCAGCAGTCCCGCCGGGACAGGGGCCAATCAGCCCCAGCATTTT. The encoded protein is CASSPAGTGANQPQHF.

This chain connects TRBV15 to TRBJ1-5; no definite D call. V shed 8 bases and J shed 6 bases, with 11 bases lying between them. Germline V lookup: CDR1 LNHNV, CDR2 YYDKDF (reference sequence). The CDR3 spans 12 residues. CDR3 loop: CATRGFGQPQHF. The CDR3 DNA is TGTGCCACCCGTGGTTTTGGTCAGCCCCAGCATTTT. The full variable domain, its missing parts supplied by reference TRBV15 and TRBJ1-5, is DAMVIQNPRYQVTQFGKPVTLSCSQTLNHNVMYWYQQKSSQAPKLLFHYYDKDFNNEADTPDNFQSRRPNTSFCFLDIRSPGLGDTAMYLCATRGFGQPQHFGDGTRLSIL.

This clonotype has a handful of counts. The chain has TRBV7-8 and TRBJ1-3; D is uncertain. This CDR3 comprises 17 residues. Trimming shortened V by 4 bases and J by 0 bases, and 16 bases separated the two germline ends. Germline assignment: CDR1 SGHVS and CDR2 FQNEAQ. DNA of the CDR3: TGTGCCAGCAGCTCCCCTGGGAGGCTGTGCTCTGGAAACACCATATATTTT. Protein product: CASSSPGRLCSGNTIYF.

CDR3 coding DNA: TGCAGTGCTTTTCATGGACTAGCGGATTACAATGAGCAGTTCTTC. Translated: CSAFHGLADYNEQFF. V and J are TRBV20-1 and TRBJ2-1; 10 bases match TRBD2. J lost 4 bases, V lost 5 bases, and 8 bases had no gene match. Germline CDR1 reads DFQATT; CDR2 reads SNEGSKA (reference sequence). The CDR3 totals 15 residues.

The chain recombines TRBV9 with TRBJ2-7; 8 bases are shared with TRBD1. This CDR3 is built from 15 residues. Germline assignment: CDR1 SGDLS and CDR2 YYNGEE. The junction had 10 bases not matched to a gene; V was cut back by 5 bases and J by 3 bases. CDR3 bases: TGTGCCAGCAGTTACCGGGACAGGACGATCTACGAGCAGTACTTC. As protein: CASSYRDRTIYEQYF.

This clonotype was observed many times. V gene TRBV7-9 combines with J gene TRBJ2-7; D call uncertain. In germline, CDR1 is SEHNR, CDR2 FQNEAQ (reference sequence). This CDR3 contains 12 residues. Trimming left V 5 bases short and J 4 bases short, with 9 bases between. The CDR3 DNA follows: TGTGCCAGCAGCGGCAGGAAGTACGAGCAGTACTTC. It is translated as CASSGRKYEQYF.

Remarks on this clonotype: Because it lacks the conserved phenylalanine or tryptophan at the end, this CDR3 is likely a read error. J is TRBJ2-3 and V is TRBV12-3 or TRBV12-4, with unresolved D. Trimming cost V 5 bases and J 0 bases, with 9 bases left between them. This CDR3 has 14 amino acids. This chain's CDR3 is CASSNPVSTDTQYV. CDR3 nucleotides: TGTGCCAGCAGTAACCCTGTTAGCACAGATACGCAGTATGTT.

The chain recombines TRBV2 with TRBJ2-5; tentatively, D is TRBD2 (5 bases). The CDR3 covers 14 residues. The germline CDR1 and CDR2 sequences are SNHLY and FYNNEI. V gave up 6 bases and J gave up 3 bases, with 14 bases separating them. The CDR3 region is CASRPAAAEETQYF. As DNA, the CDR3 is TGTGCCAGCAGACCAGCGGCTGCCGAAGAGACCCAGTACTTC. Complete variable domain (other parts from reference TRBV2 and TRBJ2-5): EPEVTQTPSHQVTQMGQEVILRCVPISNHLYFYWYRQILGQKVEFLVSFYNNEISEKSEIFDDQFSVERPDGSNFTLKIRSTKLEDSAMYFCASRPAAAEETQYFGPGTRLLVL.

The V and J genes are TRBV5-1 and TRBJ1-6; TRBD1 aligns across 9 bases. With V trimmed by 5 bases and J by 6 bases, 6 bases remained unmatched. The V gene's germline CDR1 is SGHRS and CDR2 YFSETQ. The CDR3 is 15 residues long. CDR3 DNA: TGCGCCAGCAGTCCTCGACAGGGGGTTAATTCACCCCTCCACTTT. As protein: CASSPRQGVNSPLHF.